A single T cell receptor beta chain is shown here with its context. As yet, its antigen is unknown. The V end lost 6 bases, the J end lost 0 bases, and 11 bases lay between the germline ends. The CDR3 length is 13 residues. The germline gives CDR1 DFQATT, CDR2 SNEGSKA (reference sequence). Together with a sample-barcoded 5' primer, a J-beta primer mix was included in a second PCR lasting about 6 to 12 cycles. All cDNA molecules were each tagged by a template-switch adaptor with 12 random nucleotides. TCRdb re-called the 5' RACE reads through MiXCR, storing one row per CDR3 protein. The sample records about 720,000 distinct CDR3 sequences, 22% being singletons. This entry comes from a study of blood T cells in healthy people across ages. General study points: More naive CD4+ cells and higher diversity were found in long-lived than in aged donors.

The V call is TRBV20-1, the J call TRBJ1-1; no definite D call. This sequence originates from a man aged 65-85 years in good health. The sample was blood. This CDR3 reads CSAPARVNTEAFF. The DNA for the CDR3 is TGCAGTGCCCCAGCGAGGGTGAACACTGAAGCTTTCTTT.